This T cell receptor (beta chain) was identified in a study of cytomegalovirus exposure and HLA in healthy donors. Study findings and constraints: A later analysis linked 15,000 to 20,000 TCR beta sequences to HLA alleles at 0.05 false discovery rate.

The primer mix had 60 Vbeta and 13 Jbeta primers. Here immunoSEQ multiplex PCR was the method, and the copy in TCRdb shows in-frame clones only, minus some. The table shows fewer than 250,000 clones, with roughly 77% occurring only once. V was pared by 10 bases and J by 7 bases, with 27 bases of the junction left unmatched. This CDR3 has 20 amino acids. Looked up from germline, CDR1 is SNHLY and CDR2 is FYNNEI. Details on this clone: No antigen is known for it.

Sequenced sample: PBMCs. The receptor comes from a woman between 25 and 40 years old in good health and CMV-seropositive. V usage is TRBV2 and J usage is TRBJ2-1, with 11 bases lining up with TRBD2. CDR3 in DNA: TGTGCCACCTGGGACAGGGAAGGCCGTAGCGGGAGGGCCAAGAAAAATGAGCAGTTCTTC. Amino acids: CATWDREGRSGRAKKNEQFF.